The text below deals with one T cell receptor beta chain. This CDR3 contains 12 residues. V was clipped by 6 bases and J by 7 bases; unmatched bases: 6. Per the germline V gene, CDR1 is SQVTM and CDR2 is ANQGSEA. Individual cDNA molecules each carried unique molecular identifiers attached by the library. TCRdb reprocessed the RACE reads via MiXCR and lists one record per CDR3 protein. The sample shows tens of thousands of distinct CDR3 sequences, about 11% of them seen only once. The record originates from a study of human T cells and chemical hapten exposure. Across the whole study: All through the roughly 24-week study, the scalp of each patient received diphenylcyclopropenone doses weekly. Per-sample TCR yields varied mainly from small pooled library volume differences.

Specified time point: patch test 1, 2 weeks after DPC sensitization. Treatment meaning: therapeutic diphenylcyclopropenone sensitization with weekly scalp DPC. The TCR comes from an older woman with alopecia areata. Some clones in this sample may be carry-over from other donors' samples. The V gene is TRBV29-1, the J gene TRBJ1-2; 9 nucleotides match TRBD1. Sample: whole blood, taken in connection with sensitization to the hapten diphenylcyclopropenone (DPC). This CDR3 reads CSVGGQGVGYTF. CDR3 nucleotides: TGCAGCGTCGGGGGACAGGGTGTTGGCTACACCTTC.